These 29 T cell receptor beta chains were all obtained from the same sample, sequenced in a study of CD8 T cells in Susac syndrome. Reverse transcription of roughly 0.5 to 1 ug RNA was carried out with random hexamers. TCRdb called the immunoSEQ multiplex PCR reads again in MiXCR, with one record for every CDR3 protein. In the table there are roughly 130,000 distinct CDR3 sequences, about 96% of which are singletons. Sequenced material: CD4+ T cells from PBMCs. The receptor set was obtained from a human donor in good health.

The chain uses TRBV5-1 and TRBJ1-5; D remains unclear. CDR1 SGHRS and CDR2 YFSETQ come from the germline V gene. The CDR3 is made up of 15 amino acids. Trimming stripped 0 bases from V and 1 base from J, with 8 bases between. In DNA, the CDR3 is TGCGCCAGCAGCTTGGACGGAGGAAGCAATCAGCCCCAGCATTTT. It translates to CASSLDGGSNQPQHF. The full variable domain, rest sourced from reference TRBV5-1 and TRBJ1-5, is KAGVTQTPRYLIKTRGQQVTLSCSPISGHRSVSWYQQTPGQGLQFLFEYFSETQRNKGNFPGRFSGRQFSNSRSEMNVSTLELGDSALYLCASSLDGGSNQPQHFGDGTRLSIL.

This chain uses TRBV2 with TRBJ2-7; 7 bases align to TRBD2. The CDR3 totals 14 residues. J lost 4 bases, V lost 8 bases, and 11 bases had no gene match. CDR1 is SNHLY and CDR2 is FYNNEI in the germline V gene. CDR3 region: CASLPGGFTYEQYF. The CDR3 DNA sequence: TGTGCCAGCCTCCCCGGGGGGTTTACGTACGAGCAGTACTTC.

The V and J genes are TRBV29-1 and TRBJ2-3; 7 bases are shared with TRBD1. The trim removed 8 bases at V and 1 base at J, leaving 3 bases unmatched. CDR1 is SQVTM and CDR2 is ANQGSEA in the germline V gene. The CDR3 covers 12 residues. The CDR3 region has the DNA TGCAGCACCGACAGGGGCACAGATACGCAGTATTTT. Translating gives CSTDRGTDTQYF.

This clonotype was seen more than once but under ten times. The CDR3, as DNA: TGTGCCAGCAGCTTACAGCCCTCCTGGGAGCAGTACTTC. It is translated as CASSLQPSWEQYF. J is TRBJ2-7 and V is TRBV7-2; D not certain. The V end was cut by 2 bases, the J end by 7 bases, with 12 bases between. Per the germline V gene, CDR1 is SGHTA and CDR2 is FQGNSA. The CDR3 loop spans 13 amino acids. Looking up the rest from reference TRBV7-2 and TRBJ2-7 gives the full variable domain: GAGVSQSPSNKVTEKGKDVELRCDPISGHTALYWYRQSLGQGLEFLIYFQGNSAPDKSGLPSDRFSAERTGGSVSTLTIQRTQQEDSAVYLCASSLQPSWEQYFGPGTRLTVT.

The chain recombines TRBV18 with TRBJ1-5; D gene uncertain. This CDR3 spans 15 amino acids. Germline V CDR1 and CDR2: KGHSH, LQKENI. Trimming shortened V by 2 bases and J by 4 bases, and 12 bases separated the two germline ends. The CDR3 nucleotides are TGTGCCAGCTCACCAATGACAAATAGAAATCAGCCCCAGCATTTT. It translates to CASSPMTNRNQPQHF.

J is TRBJ2-2 and V is TRBV6-2 or TRBV6-3, with TRBD2 matching over 11 bases. The CDR3 spans 16 residues. V lost 4 bases to trimming and J lost 2 bases; unmatched junction nucleotides: 3. Germline loops: CDR1 MNHEY, CDR2 SVGEGT. Here the CDR3 reads CASSSGLAVNTGELFF. DNA of the CDR3: TGTGCCAGCAGTTCGGGACTAGCGGTAAACACCGGGGAGCTGTTTTTT.

This clonotype was seen a single time. This chain joins TRBV7-9 and TRBJ2-2; D possibly corresponds to TRBD2 (6 bases). CDR1 is SEHNR, CDR2 FQNEAQ, per germline (reference sequence). This CDR3 contains 14 residues. Trimming removed 7 bases from V and 9 bases from J, with 18 bases in between. CDR3 sequence reads: CASTKEGLERELFF. The CDR3 DNA reads TGTGCCAGCACCAAGGAGGGCCTGGAACGGGAGCTGTTTTTT.

The chain combines TRBV29-1 with TRBJ2-1; D might be TRBD1 or TRBD2, each matching 7 bases. The CDR3 has 14 amino acids. V lost 1 base, J lost 9 bases, and 16 bases lay in between. The germline V gene encodes CDR1 SQVTM and CDR2 ANQGSEA. The CDR3, as DNA: TGCAGCGTTGAAGGTTCACAGGGGAGGGTTGAGCAGTTCTTC. It specifies CSVEGSQGRVEQFF.

The chain couples TRBV5-6 to TRBJ1-2; D unresolved. Germline assignment: CDR1 SGHDT and CDR2 YYEEEE. The ends were cut back, 7 bases at V and 1 base at J, with 14 bases in the middle. This CDR3 contains 14 residues. CDR3 coding DNA: TGTGCCAGCGGACGACACCAAGTTAACTATGGCTACACCTTC. Protein sequence: CASGRHQVNYGYTF.

V usage is TRBV4-1 and J usage is TRBJ1-2, with 7 bases fitting TRBD1. The CDR3 contains 18 residues. After removal of 0 bases from V and 4 bases from J, the junction contained 14 bases not matched to a gene. Germline values: CDR1 MGHRA, CDR2 YSYEKL. DNA of the CDR3: TGCGCCAGCAGCCAAGATCGATCCCAACTCAGGGGGACCTATGGCTACACCTTC. Its protein is CASSQDRSQLRGTYGYTF.

The gene calls are TRBV25-1 and TRBJ2-7; 8 bases are a match to TRBD1. After removal of 9 bases from V and 3 bases from J, the junction contained 1 base not matched to a gene. Germline V gene data show CDR1 as MGHDK and CDR2 as SYGVNS. The CDR3 contains 11 residues. The CDR3 loop is CASDRGYEQYF. The CDR3 DNA sequence: TGTGCCAGTGACAGGGGCTACGAGCAGTACTTC.

This sequence joins TRBV30 and TRBJ1-3; no clear D. The CDR3 contains 11 residues. The V end lost 1 base, the J end lost 4 bases, and 2 bases lay between the germline ends. The V gene's germline CDR1 is GTSNPN and CDR2 SVGIG (reference sequence). The CDR3 sequence: CAWSGGNTIYF. In DNA, the CDR3 is TGTGCCTGGAGTGGAGGAAACACCATATATTTT.

The CDR3 here is CASSVERELFF. In DNA form, the CDR3 reads TGTGCCAGCAGCGTAGAGAGGGAGCTGTTTTTT. The chain is built from TRBV9 and TRBJ2-2; D gene uncertain. Trimming pared 0 bases from V and 9 bases from J, leaving 3 bases between. Germline values: CDR1 SGDLS, CDR2 YYNGEE. This CDR3 contains 11 residues.

The chain's CDR3 is CASQDRPHQETQYF. CDR3 nucleotides: TGCGCCAGCCAGGACAGGCCCCACCAAGAGACCCAGTACTTC. V is TRBV23-1 and J is TRBJ2-5; 7 positions match TRBD1. TRBV23-1 is classed as an ORF, of uncertain function. Trimming cost V 8 bases and J 0 bases; bases outside gene matches: 6. This CDR3 contains 14 residues.

The CDR3: CASSLDRGARTEAFF. The CDR3 region has the DNA TGCGCCAGCAGCTTGGATCGGGGGGCGAGGACTGAAGCTTTCTTT. The rearrangement links TRBV5-1 to TRBJ1-1, with D tentatively TRBD1 (6 bases). The CDR3 loop spans 15 amino acids. Trimming left V 0 bases short and J 5 bases short, with 14 bases between. The germline V gene has CDR1 SGHRS and CDR2 YFSETQ.

The chain joins TRBV6-1 to TRBJ2-1; possibly TRBD1 for D (5 bases). Germline CDR1 MNHNS, CDR2 SASEGT. The CDR3 length is 14 residues. V was trimmed by 1 base and J by 9 bases, leaving 13 bases between them. This chain's CDR3 is CASSEVAGRGEQFF. The DNA for the CDR3 is TGTGCCAGCAGTGAAGTGGCAGGGCGTGGTGAGCAGTTCTTC.

CDR3 coding DNA: TGTGCCAGTAGTATACCCCACAGGGAAGAGACCCAGTACTTC. It specifies CASSIPHREETQYF. The chain recombines TRBV19 with TRBJ2-5, with a tentative D call TRBD1 (6 bases). CDR3 length equals 14 residues. V was clipped by 2 bases and J by 3 bases, with 10 bases between them. Per the germline V gene, CDR1 is LNHDA and CDR2 is SQIVND (reference sequence).

The chain carries TRBV19 and TRBJ1-1; the match to TRBD1 covers 7 bases. Trimming at V came to 4 bases and at J to 1 base, leaving 6 bases not matched to a gene. The germline gives CDR1 LNHDA, CDR2 SQIVND (reference sequence). This CDR3 region has 15 residues. CDR3 loop: CASSTPRQGNTEAFF. DNA of the CDR3: TGTGCCAGTAGTACTCCCCGACAGGGGAACACTGAAGCTTTCTTT. The complete variable domain, with remaining parts taken from reference TRBV19 and TRBJ1-1, reads DGGITQSPKYLFRKEGQNVTLSCEQNLNHDAMYWYRQDPGQGLRLIYYSQIVNDFQKGDIAEGYSVSREKKESFPLTVTSAQKNPTAFYLCASSTPRQGNTEAFFGQGTRLTVV.

This chain uses TRBV30 with TRBJ1-5; D is uncertain. Trimming pared 0 bases from V and 1 base from J, leaving 4 bases between. Germline V gives CDR1 GTSNPN, CDR2 SVGIG (reference sequence). The CDR3 consists of 13 residues. Written as DNA, the CDR3 is TGTGCCTGGAGTGTACAGAGCAATCAGCCCCAGCATTTT. Residues: CAWSVQSNQPQHF.

The chain links TRBV9 to TRBJ2-5; D is perhaps TRBD1 (5 bases). The CDR3 runs 14 residues. Germline V gives CDR1 SGDLS, CDR2 YYNGEE. The germline V and J ends were trimmed by 6 bases and 5 bases, with 17 bases remaining between them. The DNA for the CDR3 is TGTGCCAGCAACCGACAGTCGGAGAAGGAGACCCAGTACTTC. Protein sequence: CASNRQSEKETQYF.

The rearrangement links TRBV7-2 to TRBJ2-7; possible D gene TRBD2, 5 bases. Germline lookup yields CDR1 SGHTA and CDR2 FQGNSA. The CDR3 totals 15 residues. V lost 0 bases and J lost 4, with 13 bases in between. This CDR3 reads CASSLAGAVMYEQYF. In DNA form, the CDR3 reads TGTGCCAGCAGCTTAGCGGGAGCGGTTATGTACGAGCAGTACTTC.

The rearrangement joins TRBV3-1 to TRBJ2-7; D not resolved. CDR3 length: 16 amino acids. Germline V CDR1 and CDR2: LGHDT, YNNKEL (reference sequence). Trimming took off 2 bases at V and 7 bases at J, with 21 bases between the two ends. DNA of the CDR3: TGTGCCAGCAGCCAATCCCTCTATGGAGCTACGAGGGAGCAGTACTTC. Translated, it gives CASSQSLYGATREQYF.

Here the CDR3 DNA reads TGTGCCAGCAGCCAAGGGCAGGCGCTTTACGAGCAGTACTTC. Translating it yields CASSQGQALYEQYF. This chain links TRBV3-1 with TRBJ2-7; D call uncertain. Germline CDR1 reads LGHDT; CDR2 reads YNNKEL (reference sequence). The V end lost 1 base, the J end lost 4 bases, and 11 bases lay between the germline ends. The CDR3 is made up of 14 amino acids.

V is TRBV7-9 and J is TRBJ2-3; D may be TRBD1 (5 bases). Germline lookup yields CDR1 SEHNR and CDR2 FQNEAQ (reference sequence). V lost 5 bases and J 4 bases, leaving 7 bases between the germline ends. The CDR3 extends over 12 amino acids. This chain's CDR3 is CASSDSPDTQYF. The CDR3 bases are TGTGCCAGCAGCGACAGCCCAGATACGCAGTATTTT.

The chain combines TRBV2 with TRBJ2-7; unclear D gene. CDR1 and CDR2 (germline): SNHLY, FYNNEI. CDR3 size: 11 residues. The ends were cut back, 5 bases at V and 6 bases at J, with 8 bases in the middle. The CDR3 sequence: CASSPAREQYF. CDR3 nucleotides: TGTGCCAGCAGTCCCGCCCGCGAGCAGTACTTC. The variable domain in full, with the rest retrieved from reference TRBV2 and TRBJ2-7, is EPEVTQTPSHQVTQMGQEVILRCVPISNHLYFYWYRQILGQKVEFLVSFYNNEISEKSEIFDDQFSVERPDGSNFTLKIRSTKLEDSAMYFCASSPAREQYFGPGTRLTVT.

This sequence joins TRBV19 and TRBJ1-5; D is unresolved. The V end was cut by 9 bases, the J end by 8 bases, with 14 bases between. The CDR3 runs 12 residues. Germline V CDR1 and CDR2: LNHDA, SQIVND (reference sequence). CDR3 in DNA: TGTGCCAGCGATTCGGGATATGAGCCCCAGCATTTT. Amino acids: CASDSGYEPQHF.

V usage is TRBV7-9 and J usage is TRBJ1-2; D is uncertain. The CDR3 runs to 12 residues. The V gene's germline CDR1 is SEHNR and CDR2 FQNEAQ (reference sequence). The CDR3: CASDRQSHGYTF. In DNA form, the CDR3 reads TGTGCTTCTGACCGGCAGAGCCATGGCTACACCTTC.

DNA for the CDR3: TGTGCCACCAGTGGTGGTCCTGGCTACACCTTC. Translated, it gives CATSGGPGYTF. V is TRBV24-1 and J is TRBJ1-2; D gene uncertain. V shed 5 bases and J shed 7 bases, with 7 bases lying between them. CDR3 length: 11 residues. Germline CDR1 KGHDR, CDR2 SFDVKD.

The chain joins TRBV28 to TRBJ1-1, with TRBD1 identical over 7 bases. The germline V gene has CDR1 MDHEN and CDR2 SYDVKM. The CDR3 loop spans 15 amino acids. J gave up 0 bases and V 5 bases, and 6 bases lay outside the gene matches. CDR3 region: CASSKTGVMNTEAFF. The CDR3 bases are TGTGCCAGCAGTAAAACAGGGGTAATGAACACTGAAGCTTTCTTT.